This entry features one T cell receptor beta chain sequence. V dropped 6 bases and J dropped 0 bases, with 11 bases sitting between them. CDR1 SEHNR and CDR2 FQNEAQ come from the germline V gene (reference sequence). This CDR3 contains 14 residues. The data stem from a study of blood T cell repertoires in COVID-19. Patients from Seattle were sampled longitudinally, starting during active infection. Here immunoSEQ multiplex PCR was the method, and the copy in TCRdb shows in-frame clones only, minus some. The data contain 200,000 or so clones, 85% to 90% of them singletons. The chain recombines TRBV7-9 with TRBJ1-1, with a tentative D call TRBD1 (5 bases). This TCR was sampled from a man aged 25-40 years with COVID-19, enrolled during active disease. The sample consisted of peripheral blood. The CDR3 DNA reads TGTGCCAGCAGTCCGACAGAGATGAACACTGAAGCTTTCTTT. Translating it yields CASSPTEMNTEAFF.